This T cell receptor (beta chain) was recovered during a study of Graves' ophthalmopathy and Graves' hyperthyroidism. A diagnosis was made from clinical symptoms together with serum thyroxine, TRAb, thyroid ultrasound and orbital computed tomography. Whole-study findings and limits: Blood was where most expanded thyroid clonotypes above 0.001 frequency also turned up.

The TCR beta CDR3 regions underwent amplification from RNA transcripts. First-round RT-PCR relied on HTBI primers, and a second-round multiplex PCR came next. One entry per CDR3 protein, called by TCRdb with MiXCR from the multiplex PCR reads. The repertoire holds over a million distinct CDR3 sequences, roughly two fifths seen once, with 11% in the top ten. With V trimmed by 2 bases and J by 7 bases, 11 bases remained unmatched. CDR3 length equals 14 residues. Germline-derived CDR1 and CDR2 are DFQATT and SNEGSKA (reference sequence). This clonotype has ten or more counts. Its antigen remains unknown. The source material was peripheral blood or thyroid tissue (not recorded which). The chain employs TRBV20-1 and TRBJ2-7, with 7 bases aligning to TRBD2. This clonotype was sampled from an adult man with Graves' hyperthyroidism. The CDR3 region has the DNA TGCAGTGCTAGACTAGGACTAGGGGCGCGGGAGCAGTACTTC. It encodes CSARLGLGAREQYF.